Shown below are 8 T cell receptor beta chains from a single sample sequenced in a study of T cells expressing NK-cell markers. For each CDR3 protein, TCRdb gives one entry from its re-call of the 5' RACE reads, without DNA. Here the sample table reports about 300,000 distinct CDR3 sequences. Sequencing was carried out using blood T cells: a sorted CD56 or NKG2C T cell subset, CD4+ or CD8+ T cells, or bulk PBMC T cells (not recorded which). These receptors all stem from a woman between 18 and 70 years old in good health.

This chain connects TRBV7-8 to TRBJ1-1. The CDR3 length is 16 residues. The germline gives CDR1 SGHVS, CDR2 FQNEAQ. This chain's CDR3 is CASSLLGQPMNTEAFF.

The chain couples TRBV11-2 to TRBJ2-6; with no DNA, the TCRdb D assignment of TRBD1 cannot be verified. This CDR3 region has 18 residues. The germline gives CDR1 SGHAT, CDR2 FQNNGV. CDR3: CASSLLRGKLSGANVLTF.

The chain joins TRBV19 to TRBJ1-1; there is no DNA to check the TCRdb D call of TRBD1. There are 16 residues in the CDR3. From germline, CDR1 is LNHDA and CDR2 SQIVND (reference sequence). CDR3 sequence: CASSGRRDRGNTEAFF.

The CDR3 protein is CASSQSETTMNTGELFF. The V and J genes are TRBV4-3 and TRBJ2-2. Germline assignment: CDR1 LGHNA and CDR2 YSLEER. This CDR3 has 17 residues.

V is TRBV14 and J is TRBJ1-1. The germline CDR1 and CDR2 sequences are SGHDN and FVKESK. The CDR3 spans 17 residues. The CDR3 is CASSLTLRAGRVTEAFF.

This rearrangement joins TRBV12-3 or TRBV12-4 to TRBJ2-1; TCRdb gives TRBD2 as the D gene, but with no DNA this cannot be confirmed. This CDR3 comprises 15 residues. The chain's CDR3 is CASSLLAGTADEQFF.

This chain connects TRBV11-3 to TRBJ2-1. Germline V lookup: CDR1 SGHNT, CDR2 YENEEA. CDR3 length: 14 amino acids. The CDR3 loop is CASSLSQAENEQFF.

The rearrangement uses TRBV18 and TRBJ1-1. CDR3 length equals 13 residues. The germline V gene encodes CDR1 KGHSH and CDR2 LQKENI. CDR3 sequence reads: CASSEPVGGRAFF.